Below are 31 T cell receptor beta chains sequenced from a single sample in a study of blood T cell repertoires in COVID-19. Profiled with immunoSEQ multiplex PCR; TCRdb holds only in-frame clones, not every one. The sample includes about 440,000 clones, around nine tenths of them seen just once. Material for sequencing was PBMCs or T cells enriched from blood (not recorded which). The origin of the receptors is a young woman with acute COVID-19.

This sequence joins TRBV27 and TRBJ2-1; 14 bases are shared with TRBD2. V lost 0 bases and J lost 12; bases outside the gene matches: 7. The CDR3 totals 16 residues. The germline V gene encodes CDR1 MNHEY and CDR2 SMNVEV (reference sequence). DNA of the CDR3: TGTGCCAGCAGTTTATCAGGGACTAGCGGGAGTTGGGTGCAGTTCTTC. It specifies CASSLSGTSGSWVQFF.

The chain has TRBV7-2 and TRBJ2-7, with 11 bases identical to TRBD2. The V gene's germline CDR1 is SGHTA and CDR2 FQGNSA. CDR3 length: 13 amino acids. Trimming at V came to 5 bases and at J to 6 bases, leaving 3 bases not matched to a gene. CDR3: CASSVGTSGEQYF. CDR3 DNA sequence: TGTGCCAGCAGCGTCGGGACTAGCGGCGAGCAGTACTTC. The whole variable domain, remainder taken from reference TRBV7-2 and TRBJ2-7, is GAGVSQSPSNKVTEKGKDVELRCDPISGHTALYWYRQSLGQGLEFLIYFQGNSAPDKSGLPSDRFSAERTGGSVSTLTIQRTQQEDSAVYLCASSVGTSGEQYFGPGTRLTVT.

V usage is TRBV19 and J usage is TRBJ1-5; D not certain. V dropped 3 bases and J dropped 5 bases, with 8 bases sitting between them. The CDR3 loop spans 13 amino acids. Germline CDR1 is LNHDA and CDR2 is SQIVND (reference sequence). The CDR3 reads CASSMGKDQPQHF. DNA of the CDR3: TGTGCCAGTAGTATGGGCAAGGATCAGCCCCAGCATTTT.

This clone occurred once. The chain uses TRBV19 and TRBJ1-1; D possibly corresponds to TRBD1 (6 bases). V was pared by 6 bases and J by 5 bases, with 16 bases between. CDR3 length: 14 amino acids. Germline V gene lookup returns CDR1 LNHDA and CDR2 SQIVND (reference sequence). CDR3: CASRARGGDTEAFF. The DNA for the CDR3 is TGTGCCAGTAGGGCGAGAGGGGGGGATACTGAAGCTTTCTTT.

The chain recombines TRBV27 with TRBJ2-5; 11 bases fit TRBD2. From germline, CDR1 is MNHEY and CDR2 SMNVEV (reference sequence). This CDR3 spans 15 amino acids. Trimming at V came to 3 bases and at J to 5 bases, leaving 5 bases not matched to a gene. This chain's CDR3 is CASSFSGGARETQYF. CDR3 in DNA: TGTGCCAGCAGTTTTAGCGGGGGGGCCCGGGAGACCCAGTACTTC.

This clone was found a few times. The chain has TRBV19 and TRBJ2-7; possible D gene TRBD1, 5 bases. With 6 bases removed from V and 1 base from J, the gap between germline ends came to 16 bases. The CDR3 runs 15 residues. In germline, CDR1 is LNHDA, CDR2 SQIVND (reference sequence). The CDR3 DNA is TGTGCCAGTAGACGACAGCCAACAACTTCCTACGAGCAGTACTTC. Protein product: CASRRQPTTSYEQYF.

V usage is TRBV18 and J usage is TRBJ2-7; D remains ambiguous. The CDR3 loop spans 12 amino acids. Germline V CDR1 and CDR2: KGHSH, LQKENI. Trimming took 3 bases from V and 7 from J, leaving 10 bases between them. Written as DNA, the CDR3 is TGTGCCAGCTCACCCATCCGTAGTGAGCAGTACTTC. Its translation: CASSPIRSEQYF.

The chain couples TRBV7-8 to TRBJ1-1; TRBD1 might be the D (5 bases). There are 14 residues in the CDR3. V was shortened by 4 bases and J by 5 bases, with 14 bases between the two germline ends. The germline V gene has CDR1 SGHVS and CDR2 FQNEAQ. The CDR3 DNA reads as TGTGCCAGCAGCTCCCACGGGGGATGGACTGAAGCTTTCTTT. Its translation is CASSSHGGWTEAFF. Full variable domain (outside the CDR3, taken from reference TRBV7-8 and TRBJ1-1): GAGVSQSPRYKVAKRGQDVALRCDPISGHVSLFWYQQALGQGPEFLTYFQNEAQLDKSGLPSDRFFAERPEGSVSTLKIQRTQQEDSAVYLCASSSHGGWTEAFFGQGTRLTVV.

V gene TRBV4-3 combines with J gene TRBJ2-5, with a tentative D call TRBD1 (7 bases). The CDR3 contains 17 residues. CDR1 LGHNA and CDR2 YSLEER come from the germline V gene. With 0 bases removed from V and 4 bases from J, the gap between germline ends came to 18 bases. The CDR3 sequence: CASSQDWVTGRRETQYF. The DNA of the CDR3 is TGCGCCAGCAGCCAAGATTGGGTGACAGGGAGGCGAGAGACCCAGTACTTC.

The chain recombines TRBV10-3 with TRBJ2-7; 8 positions agree with TRBD1. This CDR3 has 13 residues. The V gene end was trimmed by 8 bases and the J gene end by 5 bases; junction bases not matched to a gene: 8. In germline, CDR1 is ENHRY, CDR2 SYGVKD. In nucleotides, the CDR3 is TGTGCCATCCTTCCGGCAGGGGGCCACGAGCAGTACTTC. As protein: CAILPAGGHEQYF.

Of note for this clone: The same CDR3 arises from other DNA sequences in this sample as well. The genes are TRBV4-1 and TRBJ1-1; D unresolved. The ends were cut back, 0 bases at V and 1 base at J, with 6 bases in the middle. The CDR3 runs 14 residues. Germline CDR1 and CDR2: MGHRA and YSYEKL. DNA of the CDR3: TGCGCCAGCAGCCAAGATCGGGGGAACACTGAAGCTTTCTTT. Protein product: CASSQDRGNTEAFF.

V is TRBV18 and J is TRBJ1-5, with 10 bases lining up with TRBD1. Germline V gene lookup returns CDR1 KGHSH and CDR2 LQKENI. V gave up 3 bases and J gave up 10 bases; unmatched junction bases: 6. There are 14 residues in the CDR3. This CDR3 is CASSPGQGDRPQHF. The CDR3 nucleotides read TGTGCCAGCTCACCCGGACAGGGGGATCGACCCCAGCATTTT. The full variable domain, with the rest looked up from reference TRBV18 and TRBJ1-5, is NAGVMQNPRHLVRRRGQEARLRCSPMKGHSHVYWYRQLPEEGLKFMVYLQKENIIDESGMPKERFSAEFPKEGPSILRIQQVVRGDSAAYFCASSPGQGDRPQHFGDGTRLSIL.

V and J are TRBV18 and TRBJ1-2, with a weak D call TRBD1 (5 bases). The CDR3 consists of 15 residues. Germline CDR1 reads KGHSH; CDR2 reads LQKENI. V lost 6 bases, J lost 2 bases, and 16 bases lay in between. CDR3 sequence: CASSVDSSTNYGYTF. As DNA, the CDR3 is TGTGCCAGCTCCGTAGACAGTTCCACAAACTATGGCTACACCTTC.

The V gene is TRBV2, the J gene TRBJ2-7, with TRBD1 identical over 9 bases. The CDR3 extends over 15 amino acids. With 7 bases clipped from V and 3 bases from J, the junction kept 10 bases outside the gene matches. Germline V gives CDR1 SNHLY, CDR2 FYNNEI. Written as DNA, the CDR3 is TGTGCCAGCAACCCTCCGGGACAGGGAATCTACGAGCAGTACTTC. Its protein product is CASNPPGQGIYEQYF.

The chain employs TRBV10-3 and TRBJ2-2, with D perhaps matching TRBD2 (6 bases). V was clipped by 4 bases and J by 4 bases, with 10 bases between them. Germline values: CDR1 ENHRY, CDR2 SYGVKD. There are 14 residues in the CDR3. The CDR3 is CAISAGGVTGELFF. The DNA of the CDR3 is TGTGCCATCAGTGCCGGGGGAGTCACCGGGGAGCTGTTTTTT.

This clone was found once. V is TRBV27 and J is TRBJ1-2; no clear D. Germline CDR1 is MNHEY and CDR2 is SMNVEV (reference sequence). V shed 3 bases and J shed 0 bases, with 8 bases lying between them. This CDR3 comprises 14 residues. CDR3 sequence reads: CASSLTHSNYGYTF. CDR3 bases: TGTGCCAGCAGTTTGACACACTCTAACTATGGCTACACCTTC.

J is TRBJ2-6 and V is TRBV28, with D tentatively TRBD2 (6 bases). This CDR3 is 14 amino acids long. Trimming took 8 bases from V and 0 from J, leaving 8 bases between them. Per the germline V gene, CDR1 is MDHEN and CDR2 is SYDVKM. The CDR3 here is CASHGGSGANVLTF. The CDR3 DNA reads as TGTGCCAGCCACGGGGGCTCTGGGGCCAACGTCCTGACTTTC.

The chain joins TRBV27 to TRBJ1-6; D might be TRBD1 (6 bases). Trimming pared 7 bases from V and 8 bases from J, leaving 18 bases between. This CDR3 is built from 15 residues. Germline V gene data show CDR1 as MNHEY and CDR2 as SMNVEV (reference sequence). The CDR3 loop reads CASKARPGVDSPLHF. The DNA of the CDR3 is TGTGCCAGCAAAGCCCGGCCAGGGGTGGATTCACCCCTCCACTTT.

The chain employs TRBV6-2 or TRBV6-3 and TRBJ2-4; unclear D gene. V gave up 2 bases and J gave up 0 bases, with 11 bases separating them. Germline assignment: CDR1 MNHEY and CDR2 SVGEGT. The CDR3 covers 16 residues. CDR3 amino acids: CASSYEVSLAKNIQYF. The CDR3 coding sequence is TGTGCCAGCAGTTACGAGGTTAGCCTAGCCAAAAACATTCAGTACTTC.

This clone showed up just a few times. This chain connects TRBV7-9 to TRBJ1-6; 9 bases agree with TRBD1. This CDR3 is 15 amino acids long. Germline CDR1 SEHNR, CDR2 FQNEAQ (reference sequence). J was trimmed by 7 bases and V by 5 bases; bases with no gene match: 6. CDR3 nucleotides: TGTGCCAGCAGCATCGGGACAGGGAGCAATTCACCCCTCCACTTT. Encoded protein: CASSIGTGSNSPLHF. Combining the CDR3 with reference TRBV7-9 and TRBJ1-6 gives the whole variable domain DTGVSQNPRHKITKRGQNVTFRCDPISEHNRLYWYRQTLGQGPEFLTYFQNEAQLEKSRLLSDRFSAERPKGSFSTLEIQRTEQGDSAMYLCASSIGTGSNSPLHFGNGTRLTVT.

J is TRBJ2-7 and V is TRBV21-1; the D call in the table, TRBD1, was not verified against the DNA. TRBV21-1 is flagged as a pseudogene. This CDR3 comprises 16 residues. Written as DNA, the CDR3 is TGTGCCAGCAGCAAAAGGTCGGACAGGCCGACCTACGAGCAGTACTTC. This encodes CASSKRSDRPTYEQYF.

This chain joins TRBV5-4 and TRBJ1-5, with D possibly TRBD1 on 5 matching bases. CDR1 and CDR2 (germline): SGHNT, YYREEE (reference sequence). Trimming took 0 bases from V and 0 from J, leaving 7 bases between them. This CDR3 region has 15 residues. CDR3 bases: TGTGCCAGCAGCTTGGGGGGCTATAGCAATCAGCCCCAGCATTTT. As protein: CASSLGGYSNQPQHF.

This clone was seen once. This chain connects TRBV7-2 to TRBJ1-5; D possibly corresponds to TRBD1 (5 bases). Germline V lookup: CDR1 SGHTA, CDR2 FQGNSA. The CDR3 extends over 14 amino acids. V was clipped by 3 bases and J by 5 bases, with 11 bases between them. The CDR3 DNA reads as TGTGCCAGCAGCTTTACCCAGGGTTATCAGCCCCAGCATTTT. Translated, it gives CASSFTQGYQPQHF.

This clone was detected only once. The J gene is TRBJ1-2, the V gene TRBV29-1; 7 bases are shared with TRBD1. In germline, CDR1 is SQVTM, CDR2 ANQGSEA. The CDR3 runs to 13 residues. V trimming: 6 bases; J trimming: 7 bases; junction bases outside the gene matches: 11. CDR3 sequence: CSVGTDLPSGYTF. Here the CDR3 DNA reads TGCAGCGTGGGGACAGACCTCCCTAGTGGCTACACCTTC.

V usage is TRBV27 and J usage is TRBJ1-5; 8 bases align to TRBD1. Looked up from germline, CDR1 is MNHEY and CDR2 is SMNVEV (reference sequence). The CDR3 has 15 residues. Losses at the gene ends were 5 bases for V and 7 bases for J; bases not matched to a gene: 10. The CDR3 DNA reads as TGTGCCAGCAGTATCGGACAGGGTTCGGGCCAGCCCCAGCATTTT. Translated, it gives CASSIGQGSGQPQHF.

This chain connects TRBV7-9 to TRBJ2-7; 10 bases are a match to TRBD1. This CDR3 comprises 15 residues. After removal of 5 bases from V and 4 bases from J, the junction contained 8 bases not matched to a gene. CDR1 and CDR2 from the germline V gene are SEHNR and FQNEAQ (reference sequence). The CDR3 region is CASSPEDRGYYEQYF. The CDR3 DNA is TGTGCCAGCAGCCCCGAGGACAGGGGGTATTACGAGCAGTACTTC.

The V gene is TRBV21-1, the J gene TRBJ1-3. TRBV21-1 is a pseudogene. This CDR3 comprises 17 residues. The CDR3: CASIQPWDGSSGNTIYF. DNA of the CDR3: TGTGCCAGCATTCAGCCCTGGGACGGGAGCTCTGGAAACACCATATATTTT.

The V and J genes are TRBV27 and TRBJ2-7; 13 bases agree with TRBD2. With V trimmed by 3 bases and J by 4 bases, 6 bases remained unmatched. This CDR3 is 16 amino acids long. CDR1 is MNHEY and CDR2 is SMNVEV in the germline V gene (reference sequence). CDR3 nucleotide sequence: TGTGCCAGCAGTTTTGTGGGGACTAGCGGGACTTACGAGCAGTACTTC. Its protein is CASSFVGTSGTYEQYF.

The CDR3 DNA is TGTGCCAGCAGCTTAGGAGGTGACCGCACCGACTCTACGCAGTATTTT. It yields the protein CASSLGGDRTDSTQYF. The chain couples TRBV7-9 to TRBJ2-3, with no clear D. This CDR3 spans 16 amino acids. Trimming shortened V by 1 base and J by 8 bases, and 19 bases separated the two germline ends. The germline CDR1 and CDR2 sequences are SEHNR and FQNEAQ (reference sequence).

The chain joins TRBV10-1 to TRBJ2-1; tentatively, D is TRBD2 (6 bases). V was shortened by 8 bases and J by 0 bases, with 14 bases between the two germline ends. The CDR3 loop spans 15 amino acids. Germline CDR1 and CDR2: WNHNN and SYGVQD (reference sequence). CDR3 in amino acids: CASAKLADSYNEQFF. CDR3 nucleotide sequence: TGCGCCAGCGCAAAACTAGCTGACTCCTACAATGAGCAGTTCTTC.

The chain employs TRBV28 and TRBJ1-6, with 7 positions matching TRBD1. CDR1 is MDHEN and CDR2 is SYDVKM in the germline V gene. V lost 4 bases to trimming and J lost 7 bases; unmatched junction nucleotides: 10. The CDR3 runs 16 residues. CDR3 sequence: CASSSHSTGSNSPLHF. CDR3 in DNA: TGTGCCAGCAGTTCTCATTCGACAGGGAGCAATTCACCCCTCCACTTT.